Sequencing of this TCR beta chain was carried out in a study of blood T cell repertoires in COVID-19. Study in general: There were acute and convalescent COVID-19 samples, and they came from the United States, Italy and Spain.

Sequencing was performed with immunoSEQ multiplex PCR; in TCRdb, only in-frame clones are kept and a portion is missing. The sample carries some 120,000 clones, more than 70% recorded once. Germline lookup yields CDR1 MNHEY and CDR2 SVGAGI. CDR3 size: 13 residues. V dropped 6 bases and J dropped 5 bases, with 10 bases sitting between them. The sample consisted of peripheral blood. V usage is TRBV6-5 and J usage is TRBJ1-4, with D unclear. The sequence came from a man at least 80 years old with active or convalescent COVID-19. The DNA of the CDR3 is TGTGCCAGCAGGGAGGACCTCAATGAAAAACTGTTTTTT. Translation: CASREDLNEKLFF.